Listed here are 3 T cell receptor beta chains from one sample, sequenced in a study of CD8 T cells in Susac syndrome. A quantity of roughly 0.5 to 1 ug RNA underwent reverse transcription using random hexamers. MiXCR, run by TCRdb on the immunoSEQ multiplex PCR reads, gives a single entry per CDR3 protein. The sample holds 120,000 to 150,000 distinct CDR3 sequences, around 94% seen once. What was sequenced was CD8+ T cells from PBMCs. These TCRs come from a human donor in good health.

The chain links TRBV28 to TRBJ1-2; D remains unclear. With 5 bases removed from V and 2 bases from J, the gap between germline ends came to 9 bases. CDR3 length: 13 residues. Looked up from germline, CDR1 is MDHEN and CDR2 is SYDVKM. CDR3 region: CASSPQKNYGYTF. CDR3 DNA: TGTGCCAGCAGTCCTCAAAAGAACTATGGCTACACCTTC.

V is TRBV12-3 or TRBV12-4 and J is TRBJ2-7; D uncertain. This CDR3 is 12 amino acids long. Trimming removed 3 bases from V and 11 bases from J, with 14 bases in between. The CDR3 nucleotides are TGTGCCAGCAGTTTTGCGCAAATGGACGAGTACTTC. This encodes CASSFAQMDEYF.

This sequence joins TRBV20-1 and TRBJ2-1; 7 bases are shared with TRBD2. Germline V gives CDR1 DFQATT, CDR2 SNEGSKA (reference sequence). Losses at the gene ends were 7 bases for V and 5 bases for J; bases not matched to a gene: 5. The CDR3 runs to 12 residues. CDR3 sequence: CSDLAVDNEQFF. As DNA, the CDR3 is TGCAGTGACCTAGCGGTAGACAATGAGCAGTTCTTC.